These T cell receptor beta chains were read from a single sample in a study of shared clonotypes between healthy human individuals. Assay: immunoSEQ multiplex PCR; the TCRdb copy retains only in-frame clones and omits some. Here the sample spans more than 2,000,000 clones, 85% to 95% being singletons. Sequenced input: naive CD4+ T cells sorted from blood. These receptors all come from a man aged 18 to 30 in good health. CDR3s include the opening cysteine and the closing phenylalanine or tryptophan. D genes are given only for firm matches. Rows give clone size only sometimes, using once, few, many, or a class for an expanded clone.

CDR3,DNA,V,size,J,D
CATKGQGGTEAFF,TGTGCCACGAAGGGACAGGGCGGGACTGAAGCTTTCTTT,TRBV27,.,TRBJ1-1,TRBD1
CASSSGQLNQPQHF,TGTGCCAGCAGTTCAGGACAGCTCAATCAGCCCCAGCATTTT,TRBV2,few,TRBJ1-5,.
CASSQTTGGHEQYF,TGCGCCAGCAGCCAAACGACAGGGGGCCACGAGCAGTACTTC,TRBV5-1,.,TRBJ2-7,TRBD1
CASSPTGYPYSPLHF,TGTGCCAGCAGCCCTACAGGGTATCCTTATTCACCCCTCCACTTT,TRBV6-5,.,TRBJ1-6,.
CASSVQGLGMANEKLFF,TGTGCCAGCAGTGTACAGGGTTTAGGTATGGCTAATGAAAAACTGTTTTTT,TRBV27,.,TRBJ1-4,.
CASSIWGMNTEAFF,TGTGCCAGTAGTATCTGGGGGATGAACACTGAAGCTTTCTTT,TRBV19,once,TRBJ1-1,.
CASNPQGLVREQYF,TGCGCCAGCAACCCCCAGGGCTTGGTGAGAGAGCAGTACTTC,TRBV4-1,.,TRBJ2-7,.
CAWSAEQNTEAFF,TGTGCCTGGAGTGCCGAACAGAACACTGAAGCTTTCTTT,TRBV30,few,TRBJ1-1,.
CASGLVRGNEQFF,TGTGCTAGTGGTTTGGTACGGGGAAATGAGCAGTTCTTC,TRBV12-5,.,TRBJ2-1,.
CASSRPGAGEKLFF,TGTGCCAGCAGCCGACCAGGGGCAGGCGAAAAACTGTTTTTT,TRBV7-9,.,TRBJ1-4,.
CASSIKPGQGGAGNQPQHF,TGTGCCAGTAGTATAAAACCGGGACAGGGAGGGGCGGGCAATCAGCCCCAGCATTTT,TRBV19,.,TRBJ1-5,TRBD1
CASSLSGSTQYF,TGTGCCAGCAGCCTTAGCGGGAGTACGCAGTATTTT,TRBV2,.,TRBJ2-3,TRBD2
CASSQGSQTPTYGYTF,TGTGCCAGCAGCCAGGGTTCTCAGACACCAACCTATGGCTACACCTTC,TRBV4-2,.,TRBJ1-2,.
CASSTTGFRNSPLHF,TGTGCCAGCAGTACTACAGGGTTTAGGAATTCACCCCTCCACTTT,TRBV28,.,TRBJ1-6,.
CASSQVVAGGPTDTQYF,TGTGCCAGCAGCCAAGTCGTAGCGGGGGGGCCGACAGATACGCAGTATTTT,TRBV4-2,.,TRBJ2-3,TRBD2
CASSEGKGSYEQYF,TGTGCCAGCAGTGAAGGTAAAGGATCCTACGAGCAGTACTTC,TRBV6-1,.,TRBJ2-7,.
CASHRGGNQPQHF,TGTGCCAGCCACAGGGGCGGCAATCAGCCCCAGCATTTT,TRBV28,.,TRBJ1-5,TRBD1
CASSPIENTEAFF,TGTGCCAGCTCACCAATCGAGAACACTGAAGCTTTCTTT,TRBV18,.,TRBJ1-1,.
CAISLADSSYNEQFF,TGTGCCATCAGTTTAGCGGATAGCTCCTACAATGAGCAGTTCTTC,TRBV10-3,.,TRBJ2-1,.
CASSTGLAGGGTDTQYF,TGCGCCAGCAGCACCGGACTAGCGGGAGGAGGGACAGATACGCAGTATTTT,TRBV5-1,.,TRBJ2-3,TRBD2
CASSLRDRVMVEQYF,TGTGCCAGCAGCCTCCGGGACAGGGTCATGGTCGAGCAGTACTTC,TRBV5-4,.,TRBJ2-7,TRBD1
CAWSPLTGVNSPLHF,TGTGCCTGGAGTCCACTGACAGGGGTCAATTCACCCCTCCACTTT,TRBV30,.,TRBJ1-6,TRBD1
CASSESNLRSAYNEQFF,TGTGCCAGCAGTGAAAGTAATCTGCGATCCGCCTACAATGAGCAGTTCTTC,TRBV2,once,TRBJ2-1,.
CAISTTGPPGELFF,TGTGCCATCAGCACGACAGGACCTCCCGGGGAGCTGTTTTTT,TRBV10-3,.,TRBJ2-2,.
CASTKQGPATGELFF,TGTGCCAGCACCAAACAGGGCCCAGCCACCGGGGAGCTGTTTTTT,TRBV27,once,TRBJ2-2,.
CASRFGGASTDTQYF,TGTGCCAGTAGGTTCGGGGGTGCTAGCACAGATACGCAGTATTTT,TRBV19,.,TRBJ2-3,.
CASSYSGGNTEAFF,TGTGCCAGCAGTTACTCAGGGGGGAACACTGAAGCTTTCTTT,TRBV6-6,.,TRBJ1-1,.
CAWSVGQGGQFF,TGTGCCTGGAGTGTGGGACAGGGAGGGCAGTTCTTC,TRBV30,.,TRBJ2-1,TRBD1
CASSLVGSQSEQYF,TGTGCCAGCAGCTTAGTGGGCAGTCAAAGCGAGCAGTACTTC,TRBV7-9,.,TRBJ2-7,.
CASSFGQGNEQFF,TGTGCCAGTAGTTTTGGACAGGGGAATGAGCAGTTCTTC,TRBV19,.,TRBJ2-1,TRBD1
CASSVAGSGNTIYF,TGTGCCAGCAGCGTAGCTGGTTCTGGAAACACCATATATTTT,TRBV9,.,TRBJ1-3,.
CASSYRDNYEQYF,TGTGCCAGCAGTTACAGGGATAACTACGAGCAGTACTTC,TRBV6-5,.,TRBJ2-7,.
CASSRTGTGYGYTF,TGTGCCAGCAGCCGGACCGGGACAGGATATGGCTACACCTTC,TRBV7-2,.,TRBJ1-2,TRBD1
CAISEFGETEAFF,TGTGCCATCAGTGAATTTGGGGAGACTGAAGCTTTCTTT,TRBV10-3,.,TRBJ1-1,.
CASSLQGGTEAFF,TGCGCCAGCAGCTTACAGGGGGGGACTGAAGCTTTCTTT,TRBV5-1,.,TRBJ1-1,TRBD1
CASSLYGSYNEQFF,TGTGCCAGCAGCTTATATGGCTCCTACAATGAGCAGTTCTTC,TRBV11-3,.,TRBJ2-1,.
CAISEAGGSYNEQFF,TGTGCCATCAGTGAGGCGGGAGGTTCCTACAATGAGCAGTTCTTC,TRBV10-3,.,TRBJ2-1,TRBD2
CASSQVPTGTVEQYF,TGTGCCAGCAGCCAAGTTCCGACAGGGACGGTCGAGCAGTACTTC,TRBV14,.,TRBJ2-7,TRBD1
CASSLGTHTDTQYF,TGCGCCAGCAGCTTAGGTACCCACACAGATACGCAGTATTTT,TRBV5-1,.,TRBJ2-3,.
CASSARDSSTGELFF,TGCGCCAGCAGCGCTCGGGACAGTAGCACCGGGGAGCTGTTTTTT,TRBV4-3,.,TRBJ2-2,TRBD1
CASSPRVASYEQYF,TGTGCCAGCAGCCCAAGGGTCGCTTCTTACGAGCAGTACTTC,TRBV11-2,.,TRBJ2-7,.
CASSVPGGSLYGYTF,TGCGCCAGCAGCGTCCCCGGTGGGAGCCTCTATGGCTACACCTTC,TRBV4-1,once,TRBJ1-2,.
CASSERALNSPLHF,TGTGCCAGCAGCGAGCGTGCTCTTAATTCACCCCTCCACTTT,TRBV9,.,TRBJ1-6,.
CASSPAAVGEQYF,TGTGCCAGCAGCCCGGCCGCCGTGGGCGAGCAGTACTTC,TRBV2,.,TRBJ2-7,.
CASSEITGGFTGELFF,TGTGCCAGCAGCGAAATAACAGGGGGATTCACCGGGGAGCTGTTTTTT,TRBV7-6,.,TRBJ2-2,TRBD1
CASSPSPQALFF,TGTGCCAGCAGCCCTAGCCCCCAAGCTCTGTTTTTT,TRBV7-2,.,TRBJ2-2,.
CASRPTENYGYTF,TGTGCCAGCAGACCGACAGAAAACTATGGCTACACCTTC,TRBV6-5,.,TRBJ1-2,.
CASSEGNGGYTF,TGTGCCAGCAGTGAAGGTAATGGTGGCTACACCTTC,TRBV6-1,few,TRBJ1-2,.
CASSQGAEGLGNTIYF,TGCGCCAGCAGCCAAGGGGCTGAGGGGCTAGGAAACACCATATATTTT,TRBV4-1,.,TRBJ1-3,.
CASSSQNTDTQYF,TGTGCCAGCAGCTCCCAAAACACAGATACGCAGTATTTT,TRBV5-4,.,TRBJ2-3,.
CASSPWGGSYNEQFF,TGTGCCAGCTCACCCTGGGGGGGATCCTACAATGAGCAGTTCTTC,TRBV18,.,TRBJ2-1,TRBD2
CASSVEGTDTQYF,TGTGCCAGCAGCGTAGAGGGCACAGATACGCAGTATTTT,TRBV9,few,TRBJ2-3,.